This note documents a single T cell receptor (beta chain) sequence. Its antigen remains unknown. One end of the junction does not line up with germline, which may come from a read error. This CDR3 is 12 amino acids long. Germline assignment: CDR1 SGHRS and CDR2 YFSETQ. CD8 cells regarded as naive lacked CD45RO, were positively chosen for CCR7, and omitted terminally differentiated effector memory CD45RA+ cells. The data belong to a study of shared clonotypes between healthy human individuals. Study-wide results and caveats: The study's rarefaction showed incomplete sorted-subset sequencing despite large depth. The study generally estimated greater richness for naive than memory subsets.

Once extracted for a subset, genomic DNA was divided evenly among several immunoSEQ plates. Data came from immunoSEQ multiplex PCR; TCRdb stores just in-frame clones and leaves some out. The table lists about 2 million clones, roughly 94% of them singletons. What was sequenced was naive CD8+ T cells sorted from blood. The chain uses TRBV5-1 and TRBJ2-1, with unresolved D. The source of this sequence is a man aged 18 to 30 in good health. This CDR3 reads CANSEVYNEQFF. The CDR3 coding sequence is TGCGCCAACAGCGAGGTTTACAATGAGCAGTTCTTC.